This T cell receptor beta chain came from a study of monozygotic twins with inflammatory bowel disease. The study's findings and limits: Diversity of TCRbeta measured by inverse Simpson was lower in IBD patients than in healthy co-twins. Among IBD patients, fewer clonotypes were shared with others than among healthy twins, especially with disease activity.

Remarks on this clonotype: Its target is not known.

This CDR3 spans 14 amino acids. CDR1 is KGHSH, CDR2 LQKENI, per germline. Incorporation of UMIs carrying a 6-nucleotide sample barcode was performed by template switching. TCRdb reprocessed the 5' RACE reads; each CDR3 protein has one entry and no DNA is given. Its clone listing holds approximately 420,000 distinct CDR3 sequences. J is TRBJ2-3 and V is TRBV18; TCRdb names TRBD1, which stays unverified in the absence of DNA. This TCR was recovered from a human donor with ulcerative colitis or Crohn's disease, or a healthy co-twin of an affected twin (not recorded which). Material: blood. The CDR3 region is CASRTGGVTDTQYF.